The 27 T cell receptor beta chains given below trace back to one sample, sequenced in a study of T cell responses to AZD1222 COVID-19 vaccine. Repertoires were generated with immunoSEQ multiplex PCR, while TCRdb's copy carries only in-frame clones and drops some. The sample has more than 150,000 clones; about 91% are singletons. The starting material was peripheral blood, obtained 28 days after the second AZD1222 dose. The receptor source for this set is an adult who received the AZD1222 COVID-19 vaccine.

V usage is TRBV18 and J usage is TRBJ2-5, with D hard to call. Germline loops: CDR1 KGHSH, CDR2 LQKENI. This CDR3 spans 13 amino acids. The V gene lost 0 bases and the J gene lost 0 bases, with 2 bases spanning the gap. CDR3 region: CASSPPNQETQYF. CDR3 DNA: TGTGCCAGCTCACCACCCAACCAAGAGACCCAGTACTTC.

The sample holds a few counts of this clone. The rearrangement joins TRBV11-2 to TRBJ1-2, with a weak D call TRBD1 (6 bases). Trimming cost V 2 bases and J 3 bases, with 10 bases left between them. Germline lookup yields CDR1 SGHAT and CDR2 FQNNGV. The CDR3 runs 14 residues. CDR3 coding DNA: TGTGCCAGCAGCTTATTTGAGGGGGACTATGGCTACACCTTC. As protein: CASSLFEGDYGYTF.

A single count supports this clone. The rearrangement joins TRBV19 to TRBJ2-6; D uncertain. Trimming removed 5 bases from V and 2 bases from J, with 13 bases in between. Germline V gene data show CDR1 as LNHDA and CDR2 as SQIVND (reference sequence). The CDR3 has 16 residues. As DNA, the CDR3 is TGTGCCAGTAGTTTCGGGTTATCAGCTGGGGCCAACGTCCTGACTTTC. This gives the protein CASSFGLSAGANVLTF.

The chain carries TRBV4-1 and TRBJ2-5; no reliable D call. The CDR3 contains 15 residues. Germline V lookup: CDR1 MGHRA, CDR2 YSYEKL. Trimming stripped 1 base from V and 5 bases from J, with 14 bases between. The CDR3 DNA reads as TGCGCCAGCAGCCAAGGGAATGTACTACCGGAGACCCAGTACTTC. Protein: CASSQGNVLPETQYF.

This chain links TRBV19 with TRBJ1-2; D might be TRBD1 (6 bases). The length of the CDR3 is 13 residues. V was shortened by 5 bases and J by 6 bases, with 13 bases between the two germline ends. Germline CDR1 LNHDA, CDR2 SQIVND (reference sequence). CDR3 sequence reads: CASSPTGTDGYTF. CDR3 nucleotides: TGTGCCAGTAGTCCAACAGGGACGGATGGCTACACCTTC.

This rearrangement joins TRBV5-8 to TRBJ1-5; D is unclear. V was pared by 0 bases and J by 1 base, with 8 bases between. The germline gives CDR1 SGHTS, CDR2 YDEGEE. The CDR3 is 15 amino acids. CDR3 in DNA: TGTGCCAGCAGCTTGGGAGGTCCGAGCAATCAGCCCCAGCATTTT. Residues: CASSLGGPSNQPQHF.

The CDR3 region has the DNA TGTGCCACCAGCAGAGATGGGAGGGGTGGCACTGAAGCTTTCTTT. Protein sequence: CATSRDGRGGTEAFF. The chain combines TRBV15 with TRBJ1-1, with a weak D call TRBD1 (5 bases). Germline lookup yields CDR1 LNHNV and CDR2 YYDKDF (reference sequence). The CDR3 loop spans 15 amino acids. V lost 0 bases and J 4 bases, leaving 12 bases between the germline ends.

The rearrangement links TRBV9 to TRBJ1-1; D gene ambiguous. Trimming stripped 0 bases from V and 5 bases from J, with 11 bases between. The germline CDR1 and CDR2 sequences are SGDLS and YYNGEE. The CDR3 is 14 amino acids. This chain's CDR3 is CASSVGPEGTEAFF. The DNA of the CDR3 is TGTGCCAGCAGCGTAGGCCCAGAAGGAACTGAAGCTTTCTTT.

In this sample, this clone turned up once. The genes are TRBV27 and TRBJ1-6; D remains ambiguous. V was shortened by 3 bases and J by 8 bases, with 8 bases between the two germline ends. The CDR3 consists of 13 residues. Germline lookup yields CDR1 MNHEY and CDR2 SMNVEV (reference sequence). Here the CDR3 DNA reads TGTGCCAGCAGTTTCGGCGGGGATTCACCCCTCCACTTT. Amino acid sequence: CASSFGGDSPLHF.

V and J are TRBV6-5 and TRBJ2-1; D unresolved. V was cut by 7 bases and J by 4 bases, with 14 bases left in between. Germline V gives CDR1 MNHEY, CDR2 SVGAGI. This CDR3 is 14 amino acids long. CDR3 region: CASIWRGLYNEQFF. CDR3 bases: TGTGCCAGCATTTGGCGCGGCCTTTACAATGAGCAGTTCTTC.

The genes are TRBV19 and TRBJ2-6, with D unclear. V was trimmed by 5 bases and J by 1 base, leaving 15 bases between them. The CDR3 has 17 amino acids. Germline CDR1 is LNHDA and CDR2 is SQIVND (reference sequence). The CDR3 nucleotides read TGTGCCAGTAGTGCGGACGGCAGAGCGTCTGGGGCCAACGTCCTGACTTTC. Its translation is CASSADGRASGANVLTF.

The chain joins TRBV4-1 to TRBJ1-5; no clear D gene. Germline loops: CDR1 MGHRA, CDR2 YSYEKL. The CDR3 runs to 16 residues. Trimming shortened V by 1 base and J by 0 bases, and 10 bases separated the two germline ends. CDR3 protein: CASSQGAIYSNQPQHF. CDR3 nucleotide sequence: TGCGCCAGCAGCCAAGGGGCGATTTATAGCAATCAGCCCCAGCATTTT.

The chain combines TRBV10-2 with TRBJ2-7, with TRBD1 matching over 7 bases. After removal of 5 bases from V and 5 bases from J, the junction contained 6 bases not matched to a gene. The CDR3 runs to 13 residues. Per the germline V gene, CDR1 is WSHSY and CDR2 is SAAADI. The CDR3 spells CASSYTGADEQYF. Here the CDR3 DNA reads TGCGCCAGCAGTTACACAGGGGCCGACGAGCAGTACTTC.

This sequence joins TRBV27 and TRBJ2-2, with D tentatively TRBD1 (6 bases). The V gene's germline CDR1 is MNHEY and CDR2 SMNVEV (reference sequence). Trimming took off 2 bases at V and 1 base at J, with 11 bases between the two ends. The CDR3 length is 16 residues. The CDR3 nucleotides read TGTGCCAGCAGTTTAGACTGGGACATGAACACCGGGGAGCTGTTTTTT. As protein: CASSLDWDMNTGELFF.

This chain joins TRBV11-1 and TRBJ2-7, with D uncertain. The V end was cut by 6 bases, the J end by 3 bases, with 12 bases between. CDR1 is SGHAT and CDR2 is FQDESV in the germline V gene (reference sequence). This CDR3 region has 13 residues. CDR3 residues: CASRTDTHYEQYF. CDR3 bases: TGTGCCAGCAGGACCGACACCCACTACGAGCAGTACTTC.

V and J are TRBV6-5 and TRBJ1-2; D is unresolved. Deletions cut 4 bases from V and 4 bases from J, with 13 bases between. Per the germline V gene, CDR1 is MNHEY and CDR2 is SVGAGI. This CDR3 has 14 amino acids. For the CDR3, the DNA is TGTGCCAGCAGTTCCGGCGACCGACTCTATGGCTACACCTTC. This sequence encodes CASSSGDRLYGYTF.

The chain joins TRBV10-3 to TRBJ1-5; no definite D call. Trimming pared 7 bases from V and 1 base from J, leaving 8 bases between. Germline CDR1 ENHRY, CDR2 SYGVKD. This CDR3 spans 13 amino acids. The CDR3 DNA reads as TGTGCCATCACTAACAGAAGCAATCAGCCCCAGCATTTT. Translating gives CAITNRSNQPQHF.

This chain joins TRBV27 and TRBJ2-2; TRBD2 might be the D (6 bases). This CDR3 spans 15 amino acids. CDR1 is MNHEY, CDR2 SMNVEV, per germline (reference sequence). The V end was cut by 2 bases, the J end by 7 bases, with 14 bases between. The CDR3 DNA is TGTGCCAGCAGTTTAATGGCGGGACGGGGCGGGGAGCTGTTTTTT. This codes for CASSLMAGRGGELFF.

Points on this clone: The sample contains more than one DNA sequence encoding this CDR3. The chain has TRBV18 and TRBJ2-7; the D gene is possibly TRBD1 (6 bases). Trimming shortened V by 2 bases and J by 2 bases, and 7 bases separated the two germline ends. This CDR3 contains 13 residues. The V gene's germline CDR1 is KGHSH and CDR2 LQKENI. In DNA form, the CDR3 reads TGTGCCAGCTCACCAGGACAGACCTACGAGCAGTACTTC. This sequence encodes CASSPGQTYEQYF. Variable domain in full (rest from reference TRBV18 and TRBJ2-7): NAGVMQNPRHLVRRRGQEARLRCSPMKGHSHVYWYRQLPEEGLKFMVYLQKENIIDESGMPKERFSAEFPKEGPSILRIQQVVRGDSAAYFCASSPGQTYEQYFGPGTRLTVT.

CDR3 amino acids: CASSQGGQGSNEKLFF. The CDR3 DNA follows: TGCGCCAGCAGCCAAGGGGGACAGGGGTCTAATGAAAAACTGTTTTTT. This chain connects TRBV4-1 to TRBJ1-4, with 10 bases matching TRBD1. Germline lookup yields CDR1 MGHRA and CDR2 YSYEKL. The J segment lost 3 bases and the V segment lost 1 base, leaving 2 bases of the junction unmatched. The CDR3 loop spans 16 amino acids.

The V gene is TRBV5-6, the J gene TRBJ1-2; TRBD1 aligns across 8 bases. This CDR3 comprises 16 residues. Germline V CDR1 and CDR2: SGHDT, YYEEEE. Germline trimming cut 1 base from V and 2 bases from J; bases unmatched to any gene: 7. The CDR3 DNA follows: TGTGCCAGCAGCTTGCCAGGGGGCGATTTGAACTATGGCTACACCTTC. It codes for CASSLPGGDLNYGYTF.

This clone was counted between two and nine times. The chain combines TRBV6-5 with TRBJ2-7, with 7 bases fitting TRBD2. CDR3 length equals 14 residues. Germline-derived CDR1 and CDR2 are MNHEY and SVGAGI. CDR3 protein: CAARGGSGPYEQYF. The CDR3 nucleotides are TGTGCGGCCCGCGGGGGTAGCGGGCCCTACGAGCAGTACTTC.

This clone was counted between two and nine times. The chain employs TRBV6-1 and TRBJ2-7; D may correspond to TRBD1 or TRBD2 (5 bases each). The CDR3 runs to 18 residues. The V gene's germline CDR1 is MNHNS and CDR2 SASEGT. Trimming cost V 0 bases and J 1 base, with 19 bases left between them. The CDR3 here is CASSEALPEGHSSYEQYF. CDR3 nucleotides: TGTGCCAGCAGTGAAGCGCTTCCTGAGGGGCACTCATCCTACGAGCAGTACTTC.

J is TRBJ2-7 and V is TRBV5-8; TRBD1 matches at 7 bases. This CDR3 contains 13 residues. V lost 5 bases to trimming and J lost 2 bases; unmatched junction nucleotides: 4. From germline, CDR1 is SGHTS and CDR2 YDEGEE. CDR3 bases: TGTGCCAGCAGGGACAGGATAACCTACGAGCAGTACTTC. It yields the protein CASRDRITYEQYF.

The rearrangement links TRBV27 to TRBJ2-7; D is undetermined. The V gene lost 4 bases and the J gene lost 0 bases, with 10 bases spanning the gap. The CDR3 length is 14 residues. Germline V lookup: CDR1 MNHEY, CDR2 SMNVEV (reference sequence). The CDR3 region is CASSSQIDSYEQYF. The CDR3 coding sequence is TGTGCCAGCAGTTCACAGATAGACTCCTACGAGCAGTACTTC.

The chain employs TRBV19 and TRBJ1-2; a possible D gene is TRBD1 (5 bases). The germline V gene has CDR1 LNHDA and CDR2 SQIVND (reference sequence). V was trimmed by 3 bases and J by 8 bases, leaving 16 bases between them. The CDR3 is 14 amino acids. The chain's CDR3 is CASSISGHQQGYTF. The CDR3 DNA reads TGTGCCAGTAGTATCTCTGGACACCAGCAAGGCTACACCTTC.

The chain carries TRBV29-1 and TRBJ1-1, with TRBD1 identical over 9 bases. V shed 6 bases, J shed 1 base, and the junction held 6 bases outside the gene matches. This CDR3 comprises 14 residues. Germline V gene data show CDR1 as SQVTM and CDR2 as ANQGSEA. CDR3: CSVKDRGSNTEAFF. Here the CDR3 DNA reads TGCAGCGTGAAGGACAGGGGATCGAACACTGAAGCTTTCTTT.